This T cell receptor beta chain was captured by sequencing in a study of cytomegalovirus exposure and HLA in healthy donors. Study-wide findings and caveats: In vitro assays verified that three CMV-associated chains recognized CMV antigens specifically. Of the V segments, some could not be distinguished, including TRBV6-2 and TRBV6-3, and were excluded. Cytomegalovirus association was assigned to approximately 160 TCR beta chains.

Healthy bone marrow donors made up the donors. Primers for the PCR totalled 60 Vbeta and 13 Jbeta. Sequenced by immunoSEQ multiplex PCR; TCRdb stores in-frame clones only, minus some. The sample records some 200,000 clones, 81% being singletons. Remarks on this clone: The antigen remains unidentified.

This CDR3 is built from 14 residues. CDR1 is LNHDA, CDR2 SQIVND, per germline (reference sequence). The V and J ends lost 4 bases and 7 bases, in that order; junction bases with no gene match: 4. The chain links TRBV19 to TRBJ1-6; 7 bases fit TRBD1. Sequences were obtained from PBMCs. This receptor was obtained from a man aged 50-59 years in good health and CMV-seronegative. CDR3: CASSNRDRNSPLHF. DNA for the CDR3: TGTGCCAGTAGTAACCGGGACAGAAATTCACCCCTCCACTTT.